The 18 T cell receptor beta chains reported below all come from one sample, sequenced in a study of cytomegalovirus exposure and HLA in healthy donors. Primers for the PCR totalled 60 Vbeta and 13 Jbeta. TCRdb keeps only in-frame clones here, not all; method: immunoSEQ multiplex PCR. Counted here are roughly 160,000 clones, around 82% occurring once; the ten biggest clones make up about 10%. The sequenced material came from PBMCs. The receptors derive from a man aged 50-59 years in good health and CMV-seropositive.

The J gene is TRBJ2-1, the V gene TRBV5-1, with 8 nucleotides matching TRBD2. The CDR3 has 17 residues. CDR1 and CDR2 from the germline V gene are SGHRS and YFSETQ. V was clipped by 0 bases and J by 5 bases; unmatched bases: 10. This CDR3 reads CASSLGGTSLTDNEQFF. DNA for the CDR3: TGCGCCAGCAGCTTGGGGGGGACTAGTCTAACTGACAATGAGCAGTTCTTC.

Concerning this clone: The same CDR3 also results from other DNA sequences found in this sample. The chain has TRBV5-1 and TRBJ1-1, with a weak D call TRBD1 (5 bases). The length of the CDR3 is 14 residues. V was cut by 2 bases and J by 1 base, with 9 bases left in between. Germline CDR1 SGHRS, CDR2 YFSETQ. CDR3 nucleotide sequence: TGCGCCAGCAGCTTATCGGGGGGGAACACTGAAGCTTTCTTT. Protein sequence: CASSLSGGNTEAFF. The entire variable domain, with the rest obtained from reference TRBV5-1 and TRBJ1-1, is as follows: KAGVTQTPRYLIKTRGQQVTLSCSPISGHRSVSWYQQTPGQGLQFLFEYFSETQRNKGNFPGRFSGRQFSNSRSEMNVSTLELGDSALYLCASSLSGGNTEAFFGQGTRLTVV.

The chain recombines TRBV11-1 with TRBJ2-3; the match to TRBD2 covers 14 bases. V shed 5 bases and J 1 base; nucleotides not matched to a gene: 5. This CDR3 region has 17 residues. Germline assignment: CDR1 SGHAT and CDR2 FQDESV (reference sequence). The DNA of the CDR3 is TGTGCCAGCAGCCGGACTAGCGGGGGGACGGGCACAGATACGCAGTATTTT. It encodes CASSRTSGGTGTDTQYF.

The rearrangement uses TRBV2 and TRBJ1-2; D uncertain. The germline gives CDR1 SNHLY, CDR2 FYNNEI. With 6 bases removed from V and 4 bases from J, the gap between germline ends came to 6 bases. CDR3 size: 11 residues. CDR3 protein: CASSDIYGYTF. DNA of the CDR3: TGTGCCAGCAGCGACATCTATGGCTACACCTTC.

J is TRBJ2-5 and V is TRBV13; TRBD2 matches at 8 bases. The J segment lost 5 bases and the V segment lost 5 bases, leaving 7 bases of the junction unmatched. Germline V gives CDR1 PRHDT, CDR2 FYEKMQ (reference sequence). The CDR3 consists of 14 residues. CDR3 protein: CASSLKTGGETQYF. Written as DNA, the CDR3 is TGTGCCAGCAGCCTAAAGACGGGGGGGGAGACCCAGTACTTC. Full variable domain (missing parts from reference TRBV13 and TRBJ2-5): AAGVIQSPRHLIKEKRETATLKCYPIPRHDTVYWYQQGPGQDPQFLISFYEKMQSDKGSIPDRFSAQQFSDYHSELNMSSLELGDSALYFCASSLKTGGETQYFGPGTRLLVL.

The chain has TRBV30 and TRBJ1-5; weak D call: TRBD1 (5 bases). Germline V lookup: CDR1 GTSNPN, CDR2 SVGIG (reference sequence). This CDR3 is built from 17 residues. With 3 bases removed from V and 1 base from J, the gap between germline ends came to 19 bases. The CDR3 DNA reads as TGTGCCTGGAGCCGGGGGGTAGGGGATACGAGCAATCAGCCCCAGCATTTT. This codes for CAWSRGVGDTSNQPQHF.

The J gene is TRBJ2-3, the V gene TRBV28; D may be TRBD2 (6 bases). The CDR3 is 16 residues long. V was clipped by 7 bases and J by 1 base, with 18 bases between them. Germline CDR1 and CDR2: MDHEN and SYDVKM. CDR3 in amino acids: CASNLKGRGRTDTQYF. CDR3 DNA: TGTGCCAGCAACCTAAAGGGGCGGGGTCGCACAGATACGCAGTATTTT.

The V gene is TRBV18, the J gene TRBJ2-5; D possibly corresponds to TRBD1 (6 bases). Germline-derived CDR1 and CDR2 are KGHSH and LQKENI. The CDR3 runs to 15 residues. Trimming stripped 1 base from V and 3 bases from J, with 12 bases between. The CDR3 DNA sequence: TGTGCCAGCTCACCACGGATAACAGGGAAAGAGACCCAGTACTTC. Translation: CASSPRITGKETQYF.

The V call is TRBV19, the J call TRBJ1-4; D call uncertain. Trimming left V 5 bases short and J 0 bases short, with 10 bases between. Germline CDR1 LNHDA, CDR2 SQIVND (reference sequence). This CDR3 spans 15 amino acids. As DNA, the CDR3 is TGTGCCAGTAGTCCCAGGATTGCAACTAATGAAAAACTGTTTTTT. Its protein is CASSPRIATNEKLFF.

The chain carries TRBV9 and TRBJ2-7; 7 nucleotides line up with TRBD1. The CDR3 has 12 amino acids. Germline V gene sequence: CDR1 SGDLS, CDR2 YYNGEE. V lost 3 bases to trimming and J lost 6 bases; unmatched junction nucleotides: 3. The CDR3 DNA is TGTGCCAGCAGCGCGACAGGGTCCGAGCAGTACTTC. It specifies CASSATGSEQYF.

The rearrangement links TRBV7-9 to TRBJ1-5; 11 bases match TRBD1. The V segment lost 5 bases and the J segment 7 bases; nucleotides outside the gene matches: 4. Germline assignment: CDR1 SEHNR and CDR2 FQNEAQ (reference sequence). The CDR3 is 14 residues long. The CDR3 DNA reads as TGTGCCAGCAGCCACGGGACAGGGGGACAGCCCCAGCATTTT. It translates to CASSHGTGGQPQHF.

V is TRBV19 and J is TRBJ1-5, with D possibly TRBD1 on 6 matching bases. Trimming removed 9 bases from V and 5 bases from J, with 14 bases in between. The V gene's germline CDR1 is LNHDA and CDR2 SQIVND (reference sequence). The CDR3 extends over 13 amino acids. CDR3 nucleotide sequence: TGTGCCAGCTCCGGGACACCGGATCAGCCCCAGCATTTT. Protein: CASSGTPDQPQHF.

The J gene is TRBJ2-5, the V gene TRBV5-6, with D possibly being TRBD2 (6 bases). The CDR3 extends over 14 amino acids. CDR1 is SGHDT, CDR2 YYEEEE, per germline. Trimming shortened V by 3 bases and J by 1 base, and 10 bases separated the two germline ends. CDR3 amino acids: CASSSFSGQETQYF. The CDR3 DNA reads TGTGCCAGCAGCTCCTTTAGCGGCCAAGAGACCCAGTACTTC.

The chain combines TRBV28 with TRBJ2-3; 11 nucleotides match TRBD2. Looked up from germline, CDR1 is MDHEN and CDR2 is SYDVKM. V gave up 6 bases and J gave up 5 bases; unmatched junction bases: 7. CDR3 length: 15 residues. Written as DNA, the CDR3 is TGTGCCAGCAGACCACTAGCGGGAGTGTTAGATACGCAGTATTTT. Residues: CASRPLAGVLDTQYF.

This chain joins TRBV4-2 and TRBJ2-6; 8 bases match TRBD1. Germline values: CDR1 LGHNA, CDR2 YNFKEQ. Trimming at V came to 1 base and at J to 0 bases, leaving 11 bases not matched to a gene. CDR3 length: 20 amino acids. As DNA, the CDR3 is TGTGCCAGCAGCCAAGGGGGAGGACAGGGTTTCATCTCTGGGGCCAACGTCCTGACTTTC. Protein: CASSQGGGQGFISGANVLTF.

This rearrangement joins TRBV2 to TRBJ2-1; the D is unclear. Germline V lookup: CDR1 SNHLY, CDR2 FYNNEI. The V end was cut by 3 bases, the J end by 4 bases, with 7 bases between. The CDR3 loop spans 13 amino acids. CDR3 sequence reads: CASSEEQYNEQFF. In DNA, the CDR3 is TGTGCCAGCAGTGAGGAGCAGTACAATGAGCAGTTCTTC. Supplemented by reference TRBV2 and TRBJ2-1, the full variable domain reads EPEVTQTPSHQVTQMGQEVILRCVPISNHLYFYWYRQILGQKVEFLVSFYNNEISEKSEIFDDQFSVERPDGSNFTLKIRSTKLEDSAMYFCASSEEQYNEQFFGPGTRLTVL.

This chain connects TRBV9 to TRBJ2-3; D gene ambiguous. V was trimmed by 3 bases and J by 0 bases, leaving 11 bases between them. The length of the CDR3 is 15 residues. Germline lookup yields CDR1 SGDLS and CDR2 YYNGEE. CDR3 bases: TGTGCCAGCAGCGCCCAATGGGCTAGCACAGATACGCAGTATTTT. This codes for CASSAQWASTDTQYF. The variable domain in full, completed from reference TRBV9 and TRBJ2-3, reads DSGVTQTPKHLITATGQRVTLRCSPRSGDLSVYWYQQSLDQGLQFLIQYYNGEERAKGNILERFSAQQFPDLHSELNLSSLELGDSALYFCASSAQWASTDTQYFGPGTRLTVL.

The chain links TRBV6-4 to TRBJ1-1, with TRBD1 as a possible D gene (5 bases). V was clipped by 2 bases and J by 1 base, with 8 bases between them. Germline CDR1 and CDR2: MRHNA and SNTAGT. The CDR3 sequence is 14 residues long. CDR3 coding DNA: TGTGCCAGCAGTGACGGGGCAGCGAACACTGAAGCTTTCTTT. This translates into CASSDGAANTEAFF.